The rows below give T cell receptor beta chains drawn from one sample of a study of PD-1 blockade in classical Hodgkin lymphoma. TCRdb's copy holds only in-frame clones and misses some; the assay was immunoSEQ multiplex PCR. This sample has 27,000 or so clones, with 72% found just once. Here the sequenced sample was peripheral blood mononuclear cells (PBMCs), taken before the fourth cycle of nivolumab. These receptors all stem from a human donor with classical Hodgkin lymphoma. Both conserved end residues are trimmed from each CDR3. Expanded clones get a size class; other rows say once, few or many, or leave the size out.

>-|TRBV7-2
ASSLQSRPRMNTEAF
>-|TRBV28
ASSSPIGGSSPLH
>-|TRBV28
ASGGSYNSPLH
>-|TRBV30
ASRRGPGGELF
>-|TRBV15
ATSGGTSGSYEQY
>once|TRBV19
ASSIDGADYNEQF
>-|TRBV6-1
ASSESPGLGGGYEQY
>-|TRBV6-4
ASSVSGGANNEQF
>-|TRBV28
ASSYDRVNGYT
>-|TRBV5-1
ASSTGRIAGNTIY
>-|TRBV7-8
ASSLEAGGLRETQY
>-|TRBV30
AWKVRGRGNEQF
>once|TRBV10-3
AISESSGNSPLH
>-|TRBV5-1
ASRSGTSGGNEQF
>few|TRBV28
ASHGRASYTQY
>-|TRBV6-1
ASSVDRTYEQY
>-|TRBV5-6
ASSLRGAETQY
>few|TRBV15
ATSSTGYRTDTQY
>-|TRBV9
ASSVGGWDYEQY
>once|TRBV7-9
ASSPAAAGAQTQY
>few|TRBV19
ASSIHGANSDGYT
>few|TRBV6-6
ASTQTGSGANVLT
>few|TRBV19
ASSMGLAGPPYEQY
>-|TRBV27
ASSLYGVRDEQY
>once|TRBV5-1
ASRGGARTDTQY
>-|TRBV19
ASTNTGTDTQY
>-|TRBV18
ASSPTGDHQPQH
>-|TRBV19
ASNVWGPNTEAF
>-|TRBV7-9
ASSLVAGGRDTQY
>medium-sized|TRBV7-2
ASSLALAGISYEQY
>-|TRBV7-8
ASSLFRSGTGSTDTQY
>once|TRBV7-9
ASSRNNGNTIY
>few|TRBV19
ASSEGFYNSPLH
>-|TRBV7-2
ASSLGSYEQY
>once|TRBV27
ASSPGGAYSNQPQH